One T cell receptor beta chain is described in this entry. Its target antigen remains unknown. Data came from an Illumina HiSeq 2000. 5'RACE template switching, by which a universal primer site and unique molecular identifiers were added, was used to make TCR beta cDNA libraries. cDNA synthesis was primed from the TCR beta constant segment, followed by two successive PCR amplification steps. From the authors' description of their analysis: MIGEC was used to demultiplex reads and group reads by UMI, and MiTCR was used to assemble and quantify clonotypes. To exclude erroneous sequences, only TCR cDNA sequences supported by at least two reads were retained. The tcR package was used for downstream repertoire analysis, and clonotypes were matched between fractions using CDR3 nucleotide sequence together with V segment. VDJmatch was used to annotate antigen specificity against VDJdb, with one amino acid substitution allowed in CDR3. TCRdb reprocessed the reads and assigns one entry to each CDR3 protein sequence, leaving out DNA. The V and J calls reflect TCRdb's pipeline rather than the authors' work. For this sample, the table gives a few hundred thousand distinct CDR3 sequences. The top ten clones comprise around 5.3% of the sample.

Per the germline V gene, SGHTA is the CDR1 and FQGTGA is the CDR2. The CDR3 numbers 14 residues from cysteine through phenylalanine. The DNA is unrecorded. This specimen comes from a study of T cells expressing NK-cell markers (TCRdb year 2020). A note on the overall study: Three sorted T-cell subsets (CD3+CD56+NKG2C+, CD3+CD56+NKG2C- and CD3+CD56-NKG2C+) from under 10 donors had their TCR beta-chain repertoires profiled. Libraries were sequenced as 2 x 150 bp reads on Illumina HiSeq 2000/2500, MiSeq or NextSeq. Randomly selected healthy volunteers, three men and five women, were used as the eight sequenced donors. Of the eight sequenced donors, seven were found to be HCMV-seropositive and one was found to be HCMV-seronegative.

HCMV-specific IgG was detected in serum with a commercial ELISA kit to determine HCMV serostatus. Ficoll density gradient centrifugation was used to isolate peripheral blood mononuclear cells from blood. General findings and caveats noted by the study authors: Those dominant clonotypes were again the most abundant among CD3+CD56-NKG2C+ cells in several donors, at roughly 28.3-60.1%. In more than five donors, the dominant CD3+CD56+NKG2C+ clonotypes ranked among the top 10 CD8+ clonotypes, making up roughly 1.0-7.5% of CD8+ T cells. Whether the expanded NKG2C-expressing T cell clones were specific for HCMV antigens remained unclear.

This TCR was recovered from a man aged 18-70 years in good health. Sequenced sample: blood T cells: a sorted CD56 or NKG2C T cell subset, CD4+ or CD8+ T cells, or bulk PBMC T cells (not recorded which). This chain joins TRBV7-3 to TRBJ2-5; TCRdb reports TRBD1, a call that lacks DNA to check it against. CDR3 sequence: CASSYTGTQETQYF.